This T cell receptor (beta chain) was found in a study of control samples from healthy donors and cancer patients. Germline V CDR1 and CDR2: LGHDT, YNNKEL (reference sequence). The CDR3 consists of 13 residues. V lost 5 bases, J lost 7 bases, and 14 bases lay in between. Only in-frame clones appear in the TCRdb table, and some are missing; sequencing was by immunoSEQ multiplex PCR. This table holds 150,000 to 200,000 clones, around nine tenths found once. Sequencing used blood. V gene TRBV3-1 (or the pseudogene TRBV3-2) combines with J gene TRBJ1-1; possible D gene TRBD1, 5 bases. The receptor's source is a man under 40 in good health. CDR3 nucleotide sequence: TGTGCCAGCAGCACTCAAAGGGGAGTTGAAGCTTTCTTT. Amino acids: CASSTQRGVEAFF.